This TCR beta chain was captured by sequencing in a study of OX40 agonist ivuxolimab in advanced cancers. Across the study: Age averaged around 54 years (range roughly 20 to 90), and roughly 80% were male.

The CDR3 sequence is 15 residues long. V dropped 7 bases and J dropped 7; count of bases not matched to a gene: 11. Germline V gene data show CDR1 as MNHNS and CDR2 as SASEGT. The data were produced by immunoSEQ multiplex PCR, yet TCRdb's version contains in-frame clones alone and is incomplete. The sample holds around 33,000 clones, approximately 89% seen once. The genes are TRBV6-1 and TRBJ2-1, with 9 bases lining up with TRBD1. Source: CD4+ or CD8+ T cells sorted from blood, taken in a trial of the OX40 agonist ivuxolimab. The sequence derives from an adult with an advanced solid tumor such as melanoma, head and neck, liver or kidney cancer. Written as DNA, the CDR3 is TGTGCCAGCACCCTATGGGACAGGGCGGAAAATGAGCAGTTCTTC. This encodes CASTLWDRAENEQFF.